The entry below gives a single TCR beta chain sequence along with its context. Authors' analysis steps: Amplification of reference gene primers provided the estimated nucleated cell counts. Clones were sequenced by immunoSEQ multiplex PCR, and TCRdb holds only the in-frame ones, with some missing. That table furnishes V, J and clone size, whereas the DNA furnished D and trimming. The sample includes 360,000 or so clones, 89% seen only once; the top ten take 1.5% to 2%. The data stem from a study of blood T cell repertoires in COVID-19. Study-wide context: The origin of the acute and convalescent COVID-19 samples was the United States, Italy and Spain.

This CDR3 is 14 amino acids long. V trimming: 7 bases; J trimming: 1 base; junction bases outside the gene matches: 6. The V gene's germline CDR1 is SNHLY and CDR2 FYNNEI. V is TRBV2 and J is TRBJ1-1, with TRBD1 matching over 7 bases. The clonotype was recovered from a woman aged 30 to 39 who had recovered from COVID-19. The sequencing input was PBMCs or T cells enriched from blood (not recorded which). The CDR3 DNA is TGTGCCAGCAAACAGGGGAGGTCGAACACTGAAGCTTTCTTT. This sequence encodes CASKQGRSNTEAFF. Using reference TRBV2 and TRBJ1-1 for the parts outside the CDR3, the full variable domain is EPEVTQTPSHQVTQMGQEVILRCVPISNHLYFYWYRQILGQKVEFLVSFYNNEISEKSEIFDDQFSVERPDGSNFTLKIRSTKLEDSAMYFCASKQGRSNTEAFFGQGTRLTVV.